The rows below give T cell receptor beta chains drawn from one sample of a study of regulatory T cells in long-lasting Graves disease. Using its own MiXCR run on the multiplex PCR reads, TCRdb lists one record per CDR3 protein. The repertoire holds 250,000 or so distinct CDR3 sequences, with around a sixth as singletons. These data also featured in a second study, about T cells in Graves' hyperthyroidism and ophthalmopathy.

This material consisted of peripheral blood mononuclear cells (PBMCs), taken at new diagnosis, from a patient treated with antithyroid drugs. The receptors were sampled from a woman aged 30 to 39 with Graves disease. CDR3s include the opening cysteine and the closing phenylalanine or tryptophan. D genes are given only for firm matches. The listing skips clone size in some rows; elsewhere it reads once, few, many or a size class.

13 many TRBJ1-2 TRBV20-1 NA CSASEDGNYGYTF TGCAGTGCTAGTGAGGACGGGAACTATGGCTACACCTTC
17 many TRBJ1-1 TRBV4-1 NA CASSPVGLEFSNPEAFF TGCGCCAGCAGCCCGGTCGGGTTGGAGTTTAGCAATCCTGAAGCTTTCTTT
15 NA TRBJ1-6 TRBV6-4 NA CASSDRADDNSPPHF TGTGCCAGCAGTGACAGGGCTGACGATAATTCACCCCCCCACTTT
15 NA TRBJ2-3 TRBV20-1 TRBD2 CSASTSGGVTDTQYF TGCAGTGCTAGCACTAGCGGGGGGGTCACAGATACGCAGTATTTT
14 many TRBJ1-2 TRBV19 NA CASSVVGPTYGYTF TGTGCCAGTAGTGTGGTTGGGCCGACCTATGGCTACACCTTC
15 few TRBJ2-1 TRBV9 NA CASSVAGASYNEQFF TGTGCCAGCAGCGTAGCGGGGGCCTCCTACAATGAGCAGTTCTTC
12 many TRBJ1-2 TRBV20-1 TRBD1 CSARGQGGGYTF TGCAGTGCTAGAGGACAGGGAGGGGGCTACACCTTC
14 NA TRBJ1-3 TRBV27 NA CASRDPSSGNTIYF TGTGCCAGCAGGGACCCGAGCTCTGGAAACACCATATATTTT
15 many TRBJ1-3 TRBV18 TRBD1 CASSPPTGVGNTIYF TGTGCCAGCTCACCCCCAACAGGGGTTGGAAACACCATATATTTT
13 many TRBJ1-5 TRBV29-1 TRBD1 CSVARDRNQPQHF TGCAGCGTCGCGAGGGACAGAAATCAGCCCCAGCATTTT
15 many TRBJ1-1 TRBV12-3/TRBV12-4 NA CASSEYYTTYTEAFF TGTGCCAGCAGCGAATACTACACGACATACACTGAAGCTTTCTTT
16 many TRBJ1-2 TRBV11-2 TRBD1 CASSPTGTGLLYGYTF TGTGCCAGCAGCCCGACCGGGACAGGGCTGCTTTATGGCTACACCTTC
11 many TRBJ2-4 TRBV2 NA CASNNRDIQYF TGTGCCAGCAATAACAGGGACATTCAGTACTTC
14 few TRBJ2-5 TRBV4-2 TRBD2 CASSQERGGETQYF TGTGCCAGCAGCCAAGAGCGGGGGGGCGAGACCCAGTACTTC
15 many TRBJ2-5 TRBV20-1 TRBD1 CSARDSDRGGETQYF TGCAGTGCTAGAGATAGCGACAGGGGGGGAGAGACCCAGTACTTC
14 many TRBJ1-5 TRBV5-5 TRBD1 CASSRGQGDQPQHF TGTGCCAGCAGCCGTGGACAGGGCGATCAGCCCCAGCATTTT
15 many TRBJ1-2 TRBV29-1 TRBD1 CSVEVLGTGFYGYTF TGCAGCGTTGAAGTTTTAGGGACAGGGTTCTATGGCTACACCTTC
15 many TRBJ2-7 TRBV20-1 TRBD2 CSASPLAGVTYEQYF TGCAGTGCTAGTCCGCTAGCGGGGGTGACCTACGAGCAGTACTTC
16 many TRBJ1-5 TRBV4-2 TRBD1 CASSQDPATGEQPQHF TGTGCCAGCAGCCAAGATCCAGCGACAGGGGAACAGCCCCAGCATTTT
16 many TRBJ2-1 TRBV4-1 TRBD2 CASSSSTSGGASEQFF TGCGCCAGCAGCTCCTCGACTAGCGGGGGGGCGAGCGAGCAGTTCTTC
15 many TRBJ1-1 TRBV7-2 NA CASTLMGSGLTEAFF TGTGCCAGCACACTTATGGGGTCGGGGCTCACTGAAGCTTTCTTT
13 many TRBJ1-1 TRBV9 TRBD1 CASSVDRGTEAFF TGTGCCAGCAGCGTAGACAGGGGGACTGAAGCTTTCTTT
14 NA TRBJ2-7 TRBV10-1 TRBD2 CASSEGGGPYEQYF TGCGCCAGCAGTGAGGGCGGGGGGCCCTACGAGCAGTACTTC